This TCR beta chain appears in the sequencing data of a study of blood T cell repertoires in COVID-19. For the study at large: Donors in the United States, Italy and Spain gave samples during acute or convalescent COVID-19. The analysed material was cDNA or gDNA that came from T cells, B-cell-depleted T cells, or PBMCs.

V was pared by 3 bases and J by 5 bases, with 12 bases between. This CDR3 contains 14 residues. CDR1 and CDR2 (germline): SGDLS, YYNGEE. How the authors handled the data: Estimated nucleated cell counts came from reference gene primer amplification. This table comes from immunoSEQ multiplex PCR, and its TCRdb copy is limited to in-frame clones, with some not included. That table is the source of V, J and clone size, and D and trimming were worked out from the DNA. Counted here are about 64,000 clones, around 90% occurring once; the ten biggest clones make up around a tenth. The specimen sequenced was peripheral blood. The TCR comes from a woman of 80 years or more with active COVID-19. The chain recombines TRBV9 with TRBJ1-5; maybe TRBD1 (6 bases). The CDR3 DNA sequence: TGTGCCAGCAGCGCGGACAGTCGAGATCAGCCCCAGCATTTT. Its protein product is CASSADSRDQPQHF.